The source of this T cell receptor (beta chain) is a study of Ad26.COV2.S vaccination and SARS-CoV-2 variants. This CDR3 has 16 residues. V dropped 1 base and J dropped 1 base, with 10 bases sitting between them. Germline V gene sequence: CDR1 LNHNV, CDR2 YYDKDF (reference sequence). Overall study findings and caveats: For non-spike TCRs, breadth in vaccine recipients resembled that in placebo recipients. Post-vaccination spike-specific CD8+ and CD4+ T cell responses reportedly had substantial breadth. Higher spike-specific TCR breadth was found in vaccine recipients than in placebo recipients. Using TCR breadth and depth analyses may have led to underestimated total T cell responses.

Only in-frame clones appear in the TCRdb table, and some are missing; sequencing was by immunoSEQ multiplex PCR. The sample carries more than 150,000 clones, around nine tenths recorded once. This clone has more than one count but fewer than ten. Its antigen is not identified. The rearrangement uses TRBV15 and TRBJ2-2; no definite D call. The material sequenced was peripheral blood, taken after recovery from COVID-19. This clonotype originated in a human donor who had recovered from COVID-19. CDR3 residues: CATSRVGRMNTGELFF. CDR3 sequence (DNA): TGTGCCACCAGCAGAGTTGGCAGGATGAACACCGGGGAGCTGTTTTTT.